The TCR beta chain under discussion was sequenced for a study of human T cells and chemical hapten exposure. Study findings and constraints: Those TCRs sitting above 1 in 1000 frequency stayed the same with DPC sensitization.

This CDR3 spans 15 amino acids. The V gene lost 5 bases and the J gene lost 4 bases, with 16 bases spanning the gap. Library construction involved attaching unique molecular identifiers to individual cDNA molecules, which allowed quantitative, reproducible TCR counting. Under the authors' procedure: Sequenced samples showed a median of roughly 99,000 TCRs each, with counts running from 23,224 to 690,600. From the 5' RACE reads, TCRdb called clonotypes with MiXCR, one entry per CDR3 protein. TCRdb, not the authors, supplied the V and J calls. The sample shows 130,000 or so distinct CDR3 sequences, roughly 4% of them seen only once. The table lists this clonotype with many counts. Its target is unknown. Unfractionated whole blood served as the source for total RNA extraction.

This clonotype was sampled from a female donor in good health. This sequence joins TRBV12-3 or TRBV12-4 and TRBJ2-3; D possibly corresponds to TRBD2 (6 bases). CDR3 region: CASSMGGLFADTQYF. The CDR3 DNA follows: TGTGCCAGCAGTATGGGGGGACTTTTTGCAGATACGCAGTATTTT.